This T cell receptor (beta chain) was captured in a study of T cell changes during pregnancy in multiple sclerosis. The method was immunoSEQ multiplex PCR; TCRdb's version includes in-frame clones alone and lacks a portion of them. The data contain approximately 89,000 clones, roughly 94% of them singletons. This clonotype was obtained from a female donor in good health, enrolled as a control in a pregnancy study. Sequencing was performed on peripheral blood, taken after pregnancy.

The CDR3 sequence is CSVSGTGDQPQHF. Written as DNA, the CDR3 is TGCAGCGTTTCCGGGACAGGAGATCAGCCCCAGCATTTT. The rearrangement links TRBV29-1 to TRBJ1-5, with TRBD1 matching 8 bases. Germline V gene lookup returns CDR1 SQVTM and CDR2 ANQGSEA. V was clipped by 5 bases and J by 5 bases; unmatched bases: 5. The CDR3 extends over 13 amino acids.